This note documents a single T cell receptor beta chain sequence. Assay used: immunoSEQ multiplex PCR; TCRdb lists only in-frame clones, some missing. Found here are about 97,000 clones, about 95% of them singletons; the top ten hold approximately 0.38%. Germline loops: CDR1 SEHNR, CDR2 FQNEAQ (reference sequence). V lost 1 base and J 3 bases, leaving 12 bases between the germline ends. The CDR3 is 16 amino acids. The data originate from a study of technical replicates of blood from a handful of donors. The genes are TRBV7-9 and TRBJ1-4; D possibly corresponds to TRBD1 (6 bases). The sequencing sample was made of T cells isolated from PBMCs. The sequence was collected from a human donor in good health. CDR3 DNA sequence: TGTGCCAGCAGCTTAGACAGGGCATTCCCTAATGAAAAACTGTTTTTT. This encodes CASSLDRAFPNEKLFF.